A selection of T cell receptor beta chains follows, all from one sample in a study of blood T cells in healthy people across ages. TCRdb reanalysed the 5' RACE reads using MiXCR and keeps one entry per CDR3 protein. The sample has hundreds of thousands of distinct CDR3 sequences; about 28% are singletons. The sample taken for sequencing was blood. Source of these receptors: a woman aged 80 or older in good health. CDR3s include the opening cysteine and the closing phenylalanine or tryptophan. A D gene is named only where the DNA matches it firmly. Size is omitted from some rows. Given values are once, few, many or a class for expanded clones.

j_call: TRBJ2-5; d_call: -; v_call: TRBV5-1; clone_size: many; cdr3_nt: TGCGCCAGCAGCTTTGGGGACCAAGAGACCCAGTACTTC; cdr3_aa: CASSFGDQETQYF
j_call: TRBJ2-7; d_call: TRBD1; v_call: TRBV5-1; clone_size: few; cdr3_nt: TGCGCCAGCGGCTTCCAGGGGGCGGACAATGAGCAGTACTTC; cdr3_aa: CASGFQGADNEQYF
j_call: TRBJ2-7; d_call: TRBD1; v_call: TRBV12-3/TRBV12-4; clone_size: few; cdr3_nt: TGTGCCAGCAGTTGGGCCACAGGGGCCATAGATTCCTACGAGCAGTACTTC; cdr3_aa: CASSWATGAIDSYEQYF
j_call: TRBJ2-7; d_call: TRBD1; v_call: TRBV20-1; clone_size: many; cdr3_nt: TGCAGTGCTGGGGGACAGTTAAGCTACGAGCAGTACTTC; cdr3_aa: CSAGGQLSYEQYF
j_call: TRBJ1-1; d_call: -; v_call: TRBV6-6; clone_size: -; cdr3_nt: TGTGCCAGCAGTTACTTGGCCGAAGCTTTCTTT; cdr3_aa: CASSYLAEAFF
j_call: TRBJ2-6; d_call: TRBD2; v_call: TRBV15; clone_size: many; cdr3_nt: TGTGCCACCAGCAGAGATAGTCGGCTAGCGGGGGGGCATGGGGCCAACGTCCTGACTTTC; cdr3_aa: CATSRDSRLAGGHGANVLTF
j_call: TRBJ2-5; d_call: -; v_call: TRBV27; clone_size: -; cdr3_nt: TGTGCCAGCAGTTTATCTACAGGGACCCAAGAGACCCAGTACTTC; cdr3_aa: CASSLSTGTQETQYF
j_call: TRBJ1-5; d_call: -; v_call: TRBV6-1; clone_size: -; cdr3_nt: TGTGCCAGCAGCGCTGGGGGGTATCAGCCCCAGCATTTT; cdr3_aa: CASSAGGYQPQHF
j_call: TRBJ1-2; d_call: -; v_call: TRBV3-1; clone_size: -; cdr3_nt: TGTGCCAGCAGCCTCTCCGAAAGGGACGGCTACACCTTC; cdr3_aa: CASSLSERDGYTF
j_call: TRBJ2-7; d_call: -; v_call: TRBV12-3/TRBV12-4; clone_size: many; cdr3_nt: TGTGCCAGCAGTTTAGTGGTGAGCGTTGGGGGGCAGTACTTC; cdr3_aa: CASSLVVSVGGQYF